Described below is a single T cell receptor (beta chain) sequence and its context. This sample was included in a study of blood T cell repertoires in COVID-19. The wider study: Acute and convalescent COVID-19 samples came from the United States, Italy and Spain. Sources were T cells, B-cell-depleted T cells, or PBMCs; the material itself was cDNA or gDNA.

Authors' methods: Reference gene primers were amplified, and this amplification served to estimate nucleated cell counts. Here immunoSEQ multiplex PCR was the method, and the copy in TCRdb shows in-frame clones only, minus some. Clonal size and the V and J genes are those of that table, whereas D and trimming came from the DNA. The sample lists 88,000 or so clones; about four fifths were seen once. V was pared by 8 bases and J by 6 bases, with 6 bases of the junction left unmatched. The CDR3 is made up of 13 amino acids. CDR1 is MNHEY and CDR2 is SVGAGI in the germline V gene. The material sequenced was peripheral blood. This chain joins TRBV6-5 and TRBJ1-5, with 8 bases identical to TRBD1. The receptor's source is a human donor in a cohort sampled during active COVID-19. For the CDR3, the DNA is TGTGCCAGCCTCGGACAGGGAGGTCAGCCCCAGCATTTT. Protein sequence: CASLGQGGQPQHF.